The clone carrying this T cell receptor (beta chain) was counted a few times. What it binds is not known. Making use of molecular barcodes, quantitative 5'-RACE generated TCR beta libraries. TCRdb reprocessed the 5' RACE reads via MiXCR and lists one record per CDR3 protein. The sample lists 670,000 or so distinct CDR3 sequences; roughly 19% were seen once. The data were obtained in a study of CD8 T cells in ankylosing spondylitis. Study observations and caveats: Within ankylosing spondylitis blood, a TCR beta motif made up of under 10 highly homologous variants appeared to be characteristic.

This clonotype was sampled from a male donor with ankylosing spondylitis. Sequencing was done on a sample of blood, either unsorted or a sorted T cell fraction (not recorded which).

CDR3: CASTTGSNQPQHF. CDR3 nucleotides: TGTGCCAGCACGACAGGGAGCAATCAGCCCCAGCATTTT. This rearrangement joins TRBV12-3 or TRBV12-4 to TRBJ1-5; 7 bases agree with TRBD1. CDR3 length equals 13 residues. With V trimmed by 7 bases and J by 1 base, 1 base remained unmatched.